This T cell receptor beta chain was captured by sequencing in a study of shared clonotypes between healthy human individuals. Study conclusions and caveats: Few donors limited the genetic and exposure-history diversity represented. Of the naive CD4 clonotypes, about 5% were shared across several donors.

A remark on this clone: What it recognizes is unknown.

Study processing details: Junction-only sequences produced by ImmunoSEQ had no quality scores, so filtering differed. The assay was immunoSEQ multiplex PCR, and TCRdb's table has in-frame clones only and misses some. Clonal size and the V and J genes are those of that table, whereas D and trimming came from the DNA. The table includes some 580,000 clones, almost 97% detected once. Germline CDR1 SNHLY, CDR2 FYNNEI. Trimming took 8 bases from V and 9 from J, leaving 20 bases between them. The CDR3 has 14 residues. This receptor was obtained from a woman in her 30s in good health. The chain uses TRBV2 and TRBJ1-5, with D possibly TRBD1 on 6 matching bases. The sequenced material came from naive CD4+ T cells sorted from blood. Indicated subset: CD45RA+ positively selected. This CDR3 reads CASANQGQVGPQHF. CDR3 sequence (DNA): TGTGCCAGCGCCAACCAGGGGCAGGTGGGGCCCCAGCATTTT. The full variable domain, with the rest looked up from reference TRBV2 and TRBJ1-5, is EPEVTQTPSHQVTQMGQEVILRCVPISNHLYFYWYRQILGQKVEFLVSFYNNEISEKSEIFDDQFSVERPDGSNFTLKIRSTKLEDSAMYFCASANQGQVGPQHFGDGTRLSIL.